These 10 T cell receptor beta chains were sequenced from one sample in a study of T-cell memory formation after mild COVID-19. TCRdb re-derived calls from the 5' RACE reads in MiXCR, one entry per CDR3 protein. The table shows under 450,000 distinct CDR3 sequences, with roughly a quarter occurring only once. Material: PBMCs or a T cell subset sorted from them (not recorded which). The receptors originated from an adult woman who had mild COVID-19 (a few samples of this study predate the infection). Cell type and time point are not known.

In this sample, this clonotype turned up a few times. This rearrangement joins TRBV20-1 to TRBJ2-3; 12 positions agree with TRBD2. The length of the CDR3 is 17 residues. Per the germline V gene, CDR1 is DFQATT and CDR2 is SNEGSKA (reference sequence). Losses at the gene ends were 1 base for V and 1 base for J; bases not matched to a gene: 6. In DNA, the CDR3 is TGCAGTGCTAGAGCTAGCGGGAGGGCCGGGGGCACAGATACGCAGTATTTT. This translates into CSARASGRAGGTDTQYF.

The CDR3 protein is CASSPVGRLSDEQFF. The CDR3 nucleotides are TGTGCCAGCAGTCCCGTGGGCCGGTTATCGGATGAGCAGTTCTTC. The gene calls are TRBV12-3 or TRBV12-4 and TRBJ2-1; no definite D call. V shed 5 bases and J shed 8 bases, with 19 bases lying between them. This CDR3 is 15 amino acids long.

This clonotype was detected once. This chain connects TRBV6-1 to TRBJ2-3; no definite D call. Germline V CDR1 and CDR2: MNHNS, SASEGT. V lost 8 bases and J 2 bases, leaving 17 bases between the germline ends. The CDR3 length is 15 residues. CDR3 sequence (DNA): TGTGCCAGCGGACCCACGGGCGTCCACACAGATACGCAGTATTTT. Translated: CASGPTGVHTDTQYF.

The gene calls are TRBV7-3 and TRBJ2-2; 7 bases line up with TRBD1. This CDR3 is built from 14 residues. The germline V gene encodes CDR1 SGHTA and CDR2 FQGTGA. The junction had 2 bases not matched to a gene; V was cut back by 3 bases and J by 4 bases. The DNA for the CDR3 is TGTGCCAGCAGCTTGGGACAGAGCACCGGGGAGCTGTTTTTT. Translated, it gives CASSLGQSTGELFF.

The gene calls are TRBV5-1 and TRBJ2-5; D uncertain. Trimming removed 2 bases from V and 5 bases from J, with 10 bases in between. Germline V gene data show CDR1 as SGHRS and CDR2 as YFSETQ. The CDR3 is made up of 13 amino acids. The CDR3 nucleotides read TGCGCCAGCAGCTTCCAGGCTGCGGAGACCCAGTACTTC. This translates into CASSFQAAETQYF. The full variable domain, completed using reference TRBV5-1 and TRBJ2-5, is KAGVTQTPRYLIKTRGQQVTLSCSPISGHRSVSWYQQTPGQGLQFLFEYFSETQRNKGNFPGRFSGRQFSNSRSEMNVSTLELGDSALYLCASSFQAAETQYFGPGTRLLVL.

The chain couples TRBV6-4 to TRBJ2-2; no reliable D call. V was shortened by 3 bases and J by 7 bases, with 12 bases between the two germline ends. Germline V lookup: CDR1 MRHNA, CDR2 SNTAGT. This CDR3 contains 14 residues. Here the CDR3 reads CASSEVVGVGELFF. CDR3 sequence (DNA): TGTGCCAGCAGTGAAGTCGTAGGCGTCGGGGAGCTGTTTTTT.

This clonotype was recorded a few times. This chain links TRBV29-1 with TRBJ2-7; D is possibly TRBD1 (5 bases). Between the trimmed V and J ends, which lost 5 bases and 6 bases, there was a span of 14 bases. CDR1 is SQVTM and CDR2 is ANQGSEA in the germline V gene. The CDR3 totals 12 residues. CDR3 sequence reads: CSVQSGYGEQYF. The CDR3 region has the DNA TGCAGCGTTCAGTCAGGGTACGGCGAGCAGTACTTC.

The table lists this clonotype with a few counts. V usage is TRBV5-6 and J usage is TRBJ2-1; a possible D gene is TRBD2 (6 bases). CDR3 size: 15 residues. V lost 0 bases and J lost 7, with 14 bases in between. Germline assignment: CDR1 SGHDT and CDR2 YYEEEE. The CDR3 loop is CASSLAVRAGNEQFF. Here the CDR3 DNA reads TGTGCCAGCAGCTTGGCCGTCAGGGCGGGAAATGAGCAGTTCTTC. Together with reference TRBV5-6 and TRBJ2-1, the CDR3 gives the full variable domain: DAGVTQSPTHLIKTRGQQVTLRCSPKSGHDTVSWYQQALGQGPQFIFQYYEEEERQRGNFPDRFSGHQFPNYSSELNVNALLLGDSALYLCASSLAVRAGNEQFFGPGTRLTVL.

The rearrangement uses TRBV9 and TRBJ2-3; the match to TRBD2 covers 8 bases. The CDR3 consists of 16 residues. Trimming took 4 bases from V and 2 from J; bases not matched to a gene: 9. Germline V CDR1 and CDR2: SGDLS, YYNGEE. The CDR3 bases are TGTGCCAGCAGCCCACAAGCGGGGGCCGCCACAGATACGCAGTATTTT. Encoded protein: CASSPQAGAATDTQYF.

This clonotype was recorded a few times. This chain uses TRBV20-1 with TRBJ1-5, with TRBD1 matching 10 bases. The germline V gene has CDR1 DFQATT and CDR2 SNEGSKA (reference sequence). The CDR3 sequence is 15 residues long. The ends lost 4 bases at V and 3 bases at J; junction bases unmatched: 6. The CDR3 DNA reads TGCAGTGCTACGACAGGGGGCGAGATCAATCAGCCCCAGCATTTT. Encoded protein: CSATTGGEINQPQHF.